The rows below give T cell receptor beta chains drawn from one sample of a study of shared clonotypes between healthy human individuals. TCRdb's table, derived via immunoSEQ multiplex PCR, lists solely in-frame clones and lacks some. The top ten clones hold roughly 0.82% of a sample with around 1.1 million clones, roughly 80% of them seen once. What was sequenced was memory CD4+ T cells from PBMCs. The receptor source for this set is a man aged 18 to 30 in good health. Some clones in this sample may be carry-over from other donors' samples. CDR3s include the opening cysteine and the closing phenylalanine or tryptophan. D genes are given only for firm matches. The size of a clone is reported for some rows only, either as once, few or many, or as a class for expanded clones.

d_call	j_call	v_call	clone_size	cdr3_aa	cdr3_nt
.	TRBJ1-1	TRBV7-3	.	CASSLTGPNTEAFF	TGTGCCAGCAGCTTAACCGGCCCGAACACTGAAGCTTTCTTT
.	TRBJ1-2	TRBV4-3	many	CASSQDHGDYGYTF	TGCGCCAGCAGCCAAGACCACGGGGACTATGGCTACACCTTC
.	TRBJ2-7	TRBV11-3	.	CASSSNTYEQYF	TGTGCCAGCAGTAGTAACACCTACGAGCAGTACTTC
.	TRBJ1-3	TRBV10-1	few	CASSESIKNTIYF	TGCGCCAGCAGTGAGTCGATCAAAAACACCATATATTTT
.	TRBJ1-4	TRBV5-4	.	CASSLAGQSREKLFF	TGTGCCAGCAGCTTGGCGGGGCAATCAAGAGAAAAACTGTTTTTT
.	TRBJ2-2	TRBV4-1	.	CASSQVTGASGELFF	TGCGCCAGCAGCCAAGTAACGGGGGCGTCCGGGGAGCTGTTTTTT
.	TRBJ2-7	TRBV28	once	CASSSLASPEQYF	TGTGCCAGCAGTTCACTAGCAAGTCCAGAGCAGTACTTC
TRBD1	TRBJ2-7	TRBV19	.	CASSTRQGYSYEQYF	TGTGCCAGTAGTACCAGACAGGGATACTCCTACGAGCAGTACTTC
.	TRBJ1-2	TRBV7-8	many	CASSPRPGDYGYTF	TGTGCCAGCAGCCCCAGACCCGGGGACTATGGCTACACCTTC
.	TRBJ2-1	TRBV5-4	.	CASSPPGSYNEQFF	TGTGCCAGCAGCCCCCCGGGCTCCTACAATGAGCAGTTCTTC
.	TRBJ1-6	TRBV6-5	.	CASGTTLTGSPLHF	TGTGCCAGCGGTACGACCCTAACCGGGTCACCCCTCCACTTT
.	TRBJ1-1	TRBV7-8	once	CASSLVGPRGAFF	TGTGCCAGCAGCTTAGTAGGTCCGCGGGGAGCTTTCTTT
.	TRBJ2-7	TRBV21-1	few	CASSQGEGALDLYEQYF	TGTGCCAGCAGCCAGGGTGAAGGTGCGCTAGATCTCTACGAGCAGTACTTC
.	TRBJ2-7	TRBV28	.	CASTLALSSYEQYF	TGTGCCAGCACCCTAGCTTTGAGTTCCTACGAGCAGTACTTC
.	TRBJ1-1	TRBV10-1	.	CASSPSANTEAFF	TGCGCCAGCAGTCCCAGTGCGAACACTGAAGCTTTCTTT
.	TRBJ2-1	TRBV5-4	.	CASSPRGGTYNEQFF	TGTGCCAGCAGTCCTAGGGGGGGGACCTACAATGAGCAGTTCTTC
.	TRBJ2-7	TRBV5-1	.	CASSLALEYEQYF	TGCGCCAGCAGCTTGGCCCTAGAGTACGAGCAGTACTTC
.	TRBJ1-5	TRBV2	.	CASKGGEGQPQHF	TGTGCCAGCAAGGGAGGGGAGGGTCAGCCCCAGCATTTT
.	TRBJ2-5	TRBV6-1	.	CASSGQRQLGETQYF	TGTGCCAGCAGTGGACAGAGACAGTTGGGAGAGACCCAGTACTTC
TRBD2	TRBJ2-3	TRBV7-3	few	CATSAGGTYTDTQYF	TGTGCCACCTCAGCGGGAGGGACTTACACAGATACGCAGTATTTT
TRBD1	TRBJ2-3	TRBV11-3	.	CASSLETGSDTQYF	TGTGCCAGCAGCTTAGAGACAGGGTCTGATACGCAGTATTTT
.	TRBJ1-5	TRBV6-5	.	CASSRSDRLNQPQHF	TGTGCCAGCAGTCGGTCCGACAGACTCAATCAGCCCCAGCATTTT
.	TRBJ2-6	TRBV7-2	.	CASSSRLPSGANVLTF	TGTGCCAGCAGCTCCAGGCTCCCGTCTGGGGCCAACGTCCTGACTTTC
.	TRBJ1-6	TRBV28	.	CASSFRGAGSPLHF	TGTGCCAGCAGCTTCCGGGGGGCAGGATCACCCCTCCACTTT
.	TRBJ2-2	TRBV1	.	CTSSQVPMTSETNTGELFF	TGCACCAGCAGCCAAGTCCCTATGACTAGCGAGACAAACACCGGGGAGCTGTTTTTT
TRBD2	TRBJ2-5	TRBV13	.	CASSLDRTSGSETQYF	TGTGCCAGCAGCTTAGACCGGACTAGCGGGAGTGAGACCCAGTACTTC
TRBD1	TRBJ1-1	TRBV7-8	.	CASGTTGSSTEAFF	TGTGCCAGCGGCACGACAGGGTCGTCTACTGAAGCTTTCTTT
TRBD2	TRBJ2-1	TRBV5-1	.	CASSLELADYNEQFF	TGCGCCAGCAGCTTGGAACTAGCGGACTACAATGAGCAGTTCTTC
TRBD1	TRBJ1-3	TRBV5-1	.	CASSIGQAIYF	TGCGCCAGCAGCATCGGACAGGCTATATATTTT
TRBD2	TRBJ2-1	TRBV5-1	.	CASSLESGRPYNEQFF	TGCGCCAGCAGCCTGGAAAGCGGGAGGCCGTACAATGAGCAGTTCTTC
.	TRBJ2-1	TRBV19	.	CASRVSGDSYNEQFF	TGTGCCAGTAGGGTCTCAGGGGATTCGTACAATGAGCAGTTCTTC
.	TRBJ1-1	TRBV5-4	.	CASSLRQGRPNTEAFF	TGTGCCAGCAGCTTGCGGCAGGGCCGGCCGAACACTGAAGCTTTCTTT
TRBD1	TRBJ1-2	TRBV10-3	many	CAITLDRASGYGYTF	TGTGCCATCACCCTAGACAGGGCCTCGGGCTATGGCTACACCTTC
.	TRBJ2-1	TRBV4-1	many	CASSRGTYNEQFF	TGCGCCAGCAGCCGCGGCACGTACAATGAGCAGTTCTTC
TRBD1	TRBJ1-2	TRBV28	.	CASSLQNRGQDYGYTF	TGTGCCAGCAGCTTACAAAACAGGGGGCAAGACTATGGCTACACCTTC
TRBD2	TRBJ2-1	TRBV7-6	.	CASSSGLADYNEQFF	TGTGCCAGCAGCTCAGGACTAGCGGATTACAATGAGCAGTTCTTC
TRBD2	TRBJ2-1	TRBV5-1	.	CASSLLAGGLSYNEQFF	TGCGCCAGCAGCTTACTAGCGGGAGGGCTGTCCTACAATGAGCAGTTCTTC
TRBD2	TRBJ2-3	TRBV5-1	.	CASSLQPGGSGADTQYF	TGCGCCAGCAGCTTGCAGCCCGGGGGGTCGGGGGCAGATACGCAGTATTTT
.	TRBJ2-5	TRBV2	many	CASSNRAQETQYF	TGTGCCAGCAGCAACAGGGCTCAAGAGACCCAGTACTTC
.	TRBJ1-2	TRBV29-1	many	CSVGLPFGGEGGYTF	TGCAGCGTTGGACTCCCTTTCGGGGGCGAAGGCGGCTACACCTTC
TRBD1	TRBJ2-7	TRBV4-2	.	CASSQLTGESYEQYF	TGTGCCAGCAGCCAACTGACAGGGGAGTCCTACGAGCAGTACTTC
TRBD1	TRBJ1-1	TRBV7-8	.	CASSTPGQGKIPEAFF	TGTGCCAGCAGCACCCCCGGACAGGGCAAGATTCCTGAAGCTTTCTTT
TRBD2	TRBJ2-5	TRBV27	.	CASSFSSGSQETQYF	TGTGCCAGCAGTTTTTCCAGCGGGAGCCAAGAGACCCAGTACTTC
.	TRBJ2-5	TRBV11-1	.	CASTLGVGQETQYF	TGTGCCAGCACCCTGGGTGTGGGCCAAGAGACCCAGTACTTC
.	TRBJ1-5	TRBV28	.	CASSAWGEYSNQPQHF	TGTGCCAGCAGTGCATGGGGGGAGTATAGCAATCAGCCCCAGCATTTT